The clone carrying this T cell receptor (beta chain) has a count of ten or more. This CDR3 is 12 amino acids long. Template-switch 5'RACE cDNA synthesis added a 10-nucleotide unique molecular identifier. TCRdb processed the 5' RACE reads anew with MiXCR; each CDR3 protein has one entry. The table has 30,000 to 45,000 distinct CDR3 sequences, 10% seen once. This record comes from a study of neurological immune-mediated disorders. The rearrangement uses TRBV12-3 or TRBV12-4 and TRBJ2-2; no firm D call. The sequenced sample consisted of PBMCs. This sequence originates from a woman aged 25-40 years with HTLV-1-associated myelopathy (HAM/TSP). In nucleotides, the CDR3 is TGTGCAGACGAGGATGACACCGGGGAGCTGTTTTTT. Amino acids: CADEDDTGELFF.